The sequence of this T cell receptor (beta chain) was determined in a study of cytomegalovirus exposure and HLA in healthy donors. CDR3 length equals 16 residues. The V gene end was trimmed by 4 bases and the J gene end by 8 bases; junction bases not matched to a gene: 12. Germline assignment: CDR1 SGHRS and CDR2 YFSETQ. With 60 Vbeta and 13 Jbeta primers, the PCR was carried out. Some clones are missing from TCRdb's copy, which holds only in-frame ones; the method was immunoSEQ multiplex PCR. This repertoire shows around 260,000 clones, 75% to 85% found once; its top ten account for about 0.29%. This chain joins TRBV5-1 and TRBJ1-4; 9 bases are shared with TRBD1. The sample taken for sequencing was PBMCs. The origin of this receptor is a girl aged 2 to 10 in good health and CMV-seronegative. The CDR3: CASSHVYRDRDEKLFF. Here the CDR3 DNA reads TGCGCCAGCAGCCATGTCTACCGGGACAGGGACGAAAAACTGTTTTTT.